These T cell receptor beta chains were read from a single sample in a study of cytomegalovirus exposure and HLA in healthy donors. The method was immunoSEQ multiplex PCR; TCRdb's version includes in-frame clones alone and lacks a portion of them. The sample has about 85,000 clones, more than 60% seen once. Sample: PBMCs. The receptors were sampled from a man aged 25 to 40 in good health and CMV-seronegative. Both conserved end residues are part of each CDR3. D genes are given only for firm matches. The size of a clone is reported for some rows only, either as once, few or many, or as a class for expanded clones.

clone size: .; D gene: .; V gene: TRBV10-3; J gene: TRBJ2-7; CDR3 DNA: TGTGCCATCAGTGGGGCTCAAAACGAGCAGTACTTC; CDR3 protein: CAISGAQNEQYF
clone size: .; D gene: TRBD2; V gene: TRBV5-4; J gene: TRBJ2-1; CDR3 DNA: TGTGCCAGCAGCGAGGGGACTAGCGGGGGGAACAATGAGCAGTTCTTC; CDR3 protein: CASSEGTSGGNNEQFF
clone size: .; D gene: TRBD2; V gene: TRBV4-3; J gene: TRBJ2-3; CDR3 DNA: TGCGCCAGCAGCCCATCTAGCGGGGGGATGGGAGATACGCAGTATTTT; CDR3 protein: CASSPSSGGMGDTQYF
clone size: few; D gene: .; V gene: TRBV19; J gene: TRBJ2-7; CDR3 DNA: TGTGCCAGTAGTACTGTTGCAGGGGACCAGCTGGGGCAGTACTTC; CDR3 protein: CASSTVAGDQLGQYF
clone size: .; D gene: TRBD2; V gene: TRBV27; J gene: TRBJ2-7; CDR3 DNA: TGTGCCAGCAGACCCCCTGTGATAGCGGGAGGGCCTTACGAGCAGTACTTC; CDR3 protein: CASRPPVIAGGPYEQYF
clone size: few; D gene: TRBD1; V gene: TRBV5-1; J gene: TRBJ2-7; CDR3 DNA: TGCGCCAGCAGCCTGGACAGGTATAGCTCCTACGAGCAGTACTTC; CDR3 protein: CASSLDRYSSYEQYF
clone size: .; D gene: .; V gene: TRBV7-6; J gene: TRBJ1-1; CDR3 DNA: TGTGCCAGCAGCCTCCCTACCGCGAGGGGGATGAACACTGAAGCTTTCTTT; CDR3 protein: CASSLPTARGMNTEAFF
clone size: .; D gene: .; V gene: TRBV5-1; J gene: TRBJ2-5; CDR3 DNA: TGCGCCAGCAGCCGGGAGAGGAGGGAGACCCAGTACTTC; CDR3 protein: CASSRERRETQYF
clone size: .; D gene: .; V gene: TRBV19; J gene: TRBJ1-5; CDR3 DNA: TGTGCCAGTAGTAACCAGGGGTCTCAGCCCCAGCATTTT; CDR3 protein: CASSNQGSQPQHF
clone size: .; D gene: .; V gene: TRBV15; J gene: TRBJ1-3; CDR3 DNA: TGTGCCACCAGGCAGTACTCTGGAAACACCATATATTTT; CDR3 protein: CATRQYSGNTIYF
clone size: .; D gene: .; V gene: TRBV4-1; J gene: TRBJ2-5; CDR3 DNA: TGCGCCAGCAGCAACAGGCGTGGGGAAGTAGAGACCCAGTACTTC; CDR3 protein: CASSNRRGEVETQYF
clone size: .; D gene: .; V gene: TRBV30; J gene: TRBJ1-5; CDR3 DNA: TGTGCCTGGAGTTATAGGGAGAATCAGCCCCAGCATTTT; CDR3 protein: CAWSYRENQPQHF
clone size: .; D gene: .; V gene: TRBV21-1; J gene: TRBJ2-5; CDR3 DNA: TGTGCCAGCAGCAAGGCCCTCGGGACTAGCGATGAGACCCAGTACTTC; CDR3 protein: CASSKALGTSDETQYF
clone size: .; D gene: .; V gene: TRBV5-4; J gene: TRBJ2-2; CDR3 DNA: TGTGCCAGCACCTCTGAGGACTACACCGGGGAGCTGTTTTTT; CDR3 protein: CASTSEDYTGELFF
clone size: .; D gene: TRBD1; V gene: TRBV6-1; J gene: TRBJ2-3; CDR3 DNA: TGTGCCAGCAGTGACAGTTTGACAGGGGGCGCAACAGATACGCAGTATTTT; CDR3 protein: CASSDSLTGGATDTQYF
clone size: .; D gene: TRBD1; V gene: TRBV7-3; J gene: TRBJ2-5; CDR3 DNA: TGTGCCAGCAGTACGGACAGGGAAGAGACCCAGTACTTC; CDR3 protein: CASSTDREETQYF
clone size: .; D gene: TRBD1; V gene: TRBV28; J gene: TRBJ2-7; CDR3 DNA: TGTGCCACGGCGACAGGGTGGTTCGAGCAGTACTTC; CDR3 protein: CATATGWFEQYF
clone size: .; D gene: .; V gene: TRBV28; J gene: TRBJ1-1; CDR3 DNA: TGTGCCAGCAGTTTGGTGGCAGGGGCGGGTGAAGCTTTCTTT; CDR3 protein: CASSLVAGAGEAFF
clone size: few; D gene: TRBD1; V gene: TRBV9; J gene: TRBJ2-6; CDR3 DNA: TGTGCCAGCAGCCCACGGACAGGGGTCGACTCTGGGGCCAACGTCCTGACTTTC; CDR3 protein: CASSPRTGVDSGANVLTF
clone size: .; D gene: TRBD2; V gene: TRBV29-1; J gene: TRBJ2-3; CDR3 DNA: TGCAGCGTTGAACGGGGGGTTGGGGCAGATACGCAGTATTTT; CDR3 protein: CSVERGVGADTQYF
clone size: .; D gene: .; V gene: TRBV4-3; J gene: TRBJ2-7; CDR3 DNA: TGCGCCAGCAGCCAAGCTGCAGGGGAAAGGTACGAGCAGTACTTC; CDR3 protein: CASSQAAGERYEQYF
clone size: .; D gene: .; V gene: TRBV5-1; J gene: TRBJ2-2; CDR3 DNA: TGCGCCAGCAGCTTGTATACGGGGGACCTCACCGGGGAGCTGTTTTTT; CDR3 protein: CASSLYTGDLTGELFF
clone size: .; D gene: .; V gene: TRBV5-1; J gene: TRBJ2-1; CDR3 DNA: TGCGCCAGCAGACTTAGCGGAGATTACAATGAGCAGTTCTTC; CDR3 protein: CASRLSGDYNEQFF
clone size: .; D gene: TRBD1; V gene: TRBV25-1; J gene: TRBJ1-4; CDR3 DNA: TGTGCCAGCAGTGATCCCAGGGGGCGGGGGGAAAAACTGTTTTTT; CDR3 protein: CASSDPRGRGEKLFF
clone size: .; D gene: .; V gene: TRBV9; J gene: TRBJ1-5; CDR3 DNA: TGTGCCAGCAGCGCAGGACTGGGGAGCAATCAGCCCCAGCATTTT; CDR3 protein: CASSAGLGSNQPQHF
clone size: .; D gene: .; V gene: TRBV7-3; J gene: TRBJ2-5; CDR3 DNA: TGTGCCAGCAGCTTAATGCGGGGTGAGACCCAGTACTTC; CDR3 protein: CASSLMRGETQYF
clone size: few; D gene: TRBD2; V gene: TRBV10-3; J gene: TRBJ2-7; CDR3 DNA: TGTGCCATCAGTGAGTCGACTAGCGCCTCCTACGAGCAGTACTTC; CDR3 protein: CAISESTSASYEQYF
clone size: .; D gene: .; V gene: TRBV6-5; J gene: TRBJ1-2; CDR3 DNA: TGTGCCAGCAGCCCCGACAGTCGAGGCTACACCTTC; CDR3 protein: CASSPDSRGYTF
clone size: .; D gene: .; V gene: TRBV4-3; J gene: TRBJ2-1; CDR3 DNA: TGCGCCAGCAGCCAAGACAGGGACACTGAGCAGTTCTTC; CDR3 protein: CASSQDRDTEQFF
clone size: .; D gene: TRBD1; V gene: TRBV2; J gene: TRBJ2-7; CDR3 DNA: TGTGCCAGGGGACAGCTCTACGAGCAGTACTTC; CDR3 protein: CARGQLYEQYF
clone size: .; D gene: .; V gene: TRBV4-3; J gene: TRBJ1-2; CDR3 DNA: TGCGCCAGCAGCCAAGAGGGGTGGGGGCGATCTGGCTACACCTTC; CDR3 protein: CASSQEGWGRSGYTF
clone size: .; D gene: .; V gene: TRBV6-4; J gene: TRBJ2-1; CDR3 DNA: TGTGCCAGCAGTGTTGGGGGGGCCGTCAATGAGCAGTTCTTC; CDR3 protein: CASSVGGAVNEQFF
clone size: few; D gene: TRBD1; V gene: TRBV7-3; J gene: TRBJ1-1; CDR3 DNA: TGTGCCAGCAGCTTTCAGGGGGACACTGAAGCTTTCTTT; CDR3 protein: CASSFQGDTEAFF
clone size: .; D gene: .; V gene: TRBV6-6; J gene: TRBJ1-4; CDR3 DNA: TGTGCCAGCAAACAGGGTAATGAAAAACTGTTTTTT; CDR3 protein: CASKQGNEKLFF
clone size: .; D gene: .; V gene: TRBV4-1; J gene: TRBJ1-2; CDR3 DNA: TGCGCCAGCAGCCGTCCTACGAGGCGAGGCTATGGCTACACCTTC; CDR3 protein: CASSRPTRRGYGYTF
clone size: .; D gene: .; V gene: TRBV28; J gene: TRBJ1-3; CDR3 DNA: TGTGCCAGCAGTTTATTGCCAGGCTCTGGAAACACCATATATTTT; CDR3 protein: CASSLLPGSGNTIYF
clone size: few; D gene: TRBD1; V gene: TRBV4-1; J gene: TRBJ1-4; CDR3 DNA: TGCGCCAGCAGCCAGGCGGGACAGGGGAGTGAAAAACTGTTTTTT; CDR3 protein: CASSQAGQGSEKLFF
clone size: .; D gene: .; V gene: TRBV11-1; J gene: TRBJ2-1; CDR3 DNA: TGTGCCAGCAGCTATACCCGGGGTAGTAATGAGCAGTTCTTC; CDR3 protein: CASSYTRGSNEQFF
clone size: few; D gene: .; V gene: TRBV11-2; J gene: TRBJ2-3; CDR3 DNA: TGTGCCAGCAGCCGGGACTCCACCACACTCGATACGCAGTATTTT; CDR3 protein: CASSRDSTTLDTQYF
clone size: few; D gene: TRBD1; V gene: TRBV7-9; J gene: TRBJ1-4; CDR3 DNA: TGTGCCAGCAGTTATCCGGGACAGGGGACAACTAATGAAAAACTGTTTTTT; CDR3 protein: CASSYPGQGTTNEKLFF
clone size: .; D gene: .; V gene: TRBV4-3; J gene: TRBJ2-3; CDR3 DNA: TGCGCCAGCAGCCTATTCCAGGGGGGTGGCACAGATACGCAGTATTTT; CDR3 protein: CASSLFQGGGTDTQYF
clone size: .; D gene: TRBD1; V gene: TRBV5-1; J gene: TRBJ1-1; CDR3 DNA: TGCGCCAGCAGCTTGACAGCCGGGACAGGGACTGAAGCTTTCTTT; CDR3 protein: CASSLTAGTGTEAFF
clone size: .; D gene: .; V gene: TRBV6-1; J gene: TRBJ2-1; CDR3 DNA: TGTGCCAGCAGTGACAGGGGCAATGAGCAGTTCTTC; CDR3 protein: CASSDRGNEQFF
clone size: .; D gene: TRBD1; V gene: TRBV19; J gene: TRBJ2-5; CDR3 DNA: TGTGCCAGTAGTATGGGGACAGGGGGTTTGGAGACCCAGTACTTC; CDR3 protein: CASSMGTGGLETQYF
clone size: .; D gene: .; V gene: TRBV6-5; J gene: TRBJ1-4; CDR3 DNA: TGTGCCAGCAGCACCCAGGGGTCTAATGAAAAACTGTTTTTT; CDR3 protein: CASSTQGSNEKLFF
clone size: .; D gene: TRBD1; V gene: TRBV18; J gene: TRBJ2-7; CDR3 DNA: TGTGCCAGCTCGCCCGGGACAGGTAGCGAGCAGTACTTC; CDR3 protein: CASSPGTGSEQYF
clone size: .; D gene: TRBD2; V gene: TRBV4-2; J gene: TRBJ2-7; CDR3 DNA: TGTGCCAGCAGCCCCCGGCAGGCGGGAGGAACCTACGAGCAGTACTTC; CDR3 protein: CASSPRQAGGTYEQYF
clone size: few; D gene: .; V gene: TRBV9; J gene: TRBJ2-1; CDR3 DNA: TGTGCCAGCAGCCCTGGGGCGTCCGGTTACAATGAGCAGTTCTTC; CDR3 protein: CASSPGASGYNEQFF
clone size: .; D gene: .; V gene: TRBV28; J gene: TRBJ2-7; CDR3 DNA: TGTGTCCACGCACCTAGGAGCTCCTACGAGCAGTACTTC; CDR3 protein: CVHAPRSSYEQYF
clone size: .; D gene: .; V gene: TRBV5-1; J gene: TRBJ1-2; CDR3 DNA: TGCGCCAGCAGCTTCGGGGGGGCGAACTATGGCTACACCTTC; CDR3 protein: CASSFGGANYGYTF
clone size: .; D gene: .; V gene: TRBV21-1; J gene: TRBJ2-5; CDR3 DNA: TGTGCCAGCAGCAAAGTAAGGGGACAGCTTTGCCAAGAGACCCAGTACTTC; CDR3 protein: CASSKVRGQLCQETQYF
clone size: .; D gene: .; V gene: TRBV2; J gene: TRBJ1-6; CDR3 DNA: TGTGCCACCCGAACCGGGTTGAATTCACCCCTCCACTTT; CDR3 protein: CATRTGLNSPLHF
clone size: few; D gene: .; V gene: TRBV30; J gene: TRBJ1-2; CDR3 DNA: TGTGCCTGGAGTGGGCCAGGACCGGGGGGTGGCTACACCTTC; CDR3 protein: CAWSGPGPGGGYTF
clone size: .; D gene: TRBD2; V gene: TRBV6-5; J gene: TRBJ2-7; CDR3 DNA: TGTGCCAGCAGTCGACTAGCGGGGGGGCAGGAGCAGTACTTC; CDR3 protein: CASSRLAGGQEQYF
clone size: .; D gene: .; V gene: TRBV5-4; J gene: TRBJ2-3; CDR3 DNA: TGTGCCAGCAGCTTGCAAGATACGCAGTATTTT; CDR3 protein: CASSLQDTQYF